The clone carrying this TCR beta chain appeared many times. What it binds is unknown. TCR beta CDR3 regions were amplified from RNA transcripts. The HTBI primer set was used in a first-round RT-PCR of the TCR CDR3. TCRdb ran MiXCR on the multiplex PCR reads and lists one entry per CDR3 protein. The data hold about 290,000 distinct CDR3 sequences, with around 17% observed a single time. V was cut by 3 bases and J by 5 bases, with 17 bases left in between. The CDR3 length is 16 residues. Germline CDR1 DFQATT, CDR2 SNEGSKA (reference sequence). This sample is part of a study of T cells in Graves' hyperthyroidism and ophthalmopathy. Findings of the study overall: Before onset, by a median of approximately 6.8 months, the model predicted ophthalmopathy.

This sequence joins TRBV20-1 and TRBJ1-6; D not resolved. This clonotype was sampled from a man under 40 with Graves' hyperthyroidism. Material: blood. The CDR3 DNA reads TGCAGTGCTAGGAGGGTAGGAGAAGGTCATAATTCACCCCTCCACTTT. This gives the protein CSARRVGEGHNSPLHF.